This is a list of T cell receptor beta chains from one sample in a study of cytomegalovirus exposure and HLA in healthy donors. Method: immunoSEQ multiplex PCR; TCRdb's copy keeps in-frame clones and lacks some. The table shows 90,000 to 150,000 clones, with roughly four fifths occurring only once. Sequencing was carried out using PBMCs. These receptors were obtained from a man aged 35 to 55 in good health and CMV-seronegative. Each CDR3 is given with its conserved first and last residue. A D gene is named only where the DNA matches it firmly. Where a row states a size, it is once, few, many or the class of an expanded clone; other rows omit it.

size,J,D,V,CDR3,DNA
NA,TRBJ2-3,TRBD2,TRBV4-1,CASSLPREGSTDTQYF,TGCGCCAGCTCCCTCCCCCGGGAGGGTAGCACAGATACGCAGTATTTT
NA,TRBJ2-3,TRBD1,TRBV10-3,CAITDRTGSSDTQYF,TGTGCCATCACGGACCGGACAGGGTCATCAGATACGCAGTATTTT
NA,TRBJ2-3,TRBD2,TRBV7-9,CASSLAQAGGTDTQYF,TGTGCCAGCAGCTTAGCGCAGGCGGGAGGCACAGATACGCAGTATTTT
NA,TRBJ2-3,TRBD2,TRBV5-8,CASSLGLAGTDTQYF,TGTGCCAGCAGCTTGGGACTAGCGGGGACAGATACGCAGTATTTT
NA,TRBJ2-3,TRBD1,TRBV11-2,CATTVRGSTDTQYF,TGTGCCACCACGGTCAGGGGGAGCACAGATACGCAGTATTTT
NA,TRBJ1-2,TRBD1,TRBV19,CASSEGDRVYGYTF,TGTGCCAGTAGTGAGGGGGACAGGGTCTATGGCTACACCTTC
NA,TRBJ1-2,TRBD1,TRBV5-1,CASSLGDRVNYGYTF,TGCGCCAGCAGCTTGGGGGACAGGGTTAACTATGGCTACACCTTC
NA,TRBJ1-5,NA,TRBV29-1,CSVGNSNQPQHF,TGCAGCGTTGGTAATAGCAATCAGCCCCAGCATTTT
NA,TRBJ1-1,TRBD1,TRBV6-6,CASSDQGASPEAFF,TGTGCCAGCAGTGATCAGGGGGCCTCCCCTGAAGCTTTCTTT
NA,TRBJ2-1,NA,TRBV7-2,CASSASYNEQFF,TGTGCCAGCAGCGCTAGCTACAATGAGCAGTTCTTC
NA,TRBJ1-5,NA,TRBV6-1,CASMQGGNQPQHF,TGTGCCAGCATGCAGGGAGGAAATCAGCCCCAGCATTTT
NA,TRBJ2-7,TRBD2,TRBV2,CASSLLAGVNHEQYF,TGTGCCAGCAGCCTACTAGCGGGAGTAAACCACGAGCAGTACTTC
few,TRBJ1-1,TRBD1,TRBV5-6,CASSLVQGQSTEAFF,TGTGCCAGCAGCTTAGTACAGGGGCAGAGTACTGAAGCTTTCTTT
once,TRBJ2-7,NA,TRBV6-5,CASSRPPGYEQYF,TGTGCCAGTTCGCGTCCCCCCGGCTACGAGCAGTACTTC
NA,TRBJ2-7,TRBD2,TRBV7-9,CASSLSRTSGSNYEQYF,TGTGCCAGCAGCTTATCCAGGACTAGCGGGAGTAACTACGAGCAGTACTTC
once,TRBJ1-1,NA,TRBV9,CASSVGGGALHTEAFF,TGTGCCAGCAGCGTAGGAGGAGGGGCCCTTCACACTGAAGCTTTCTTT
NA,TRBJ1-1,NA,TRBV10-3,CAISEYDRLTEAFF,TGTGCCATCAGCGAATACGACAGGTTAACTGAAGCTTTCTTT
NA,TRBJ2-7,NA,TRBV5-4,CASSPGGSYEQYF,TGTGCCAGCAGCCCCGGGGGCTCCTACGAGCAGTACTTC
NA,TRBJ2-7,TRBD1,TRBV5-1,CASSLGQGSDEQYF,TGCGCCAGCAGCTTGGGACAGGGCTCTGACGAGCAGTACTTC
NA,TRBJ2-3,NA,TRBV25-1,CASSRGTGAGTDTQYF,TGTGCCAGCAGCCGGGGGACTGGGGCTGGCACAGATACGCAGTATTTT
NA,TRBJ2-3,TRBD2,TRBV5-4,CASSGASGSTDTQYF,TGTGCCAGCAGCGGGGCTAGCGGGAGCACAGATACGCAGTATTTT
NA,TRBJ2-2,NA,TRBV5-1,CASSLSVGGTGELFF,TGCGCCAGCAGCTTGTCGGTCGGCGGCACCGGGGAGCTGTTTTTT
NA,TRBJ1-5,NA,TRBV27,CASKLTGGNQPQHF,TGTGCCAGCAAGCTGACAGGCGGGAATCAGCCCCAGCATTTT
NA,TRBJ2-3,TRBD1,TRBV18,CASSLRTGGNTDTQYF,TGTGCCAGCTCACTTCGGACAGGGGGAAACACAGATACGCAGTATTTT
NA,TRBJ2-3,TRBD2,TRBV9,CASSEWISGAVDTQYF,TGTGCCAGCAGCGAGTGGATTAGCGGGGCGGTAGATACGCAGTATTTT
NA,TRBJ1-1,NA,TRBV6-1,CASSYGGVTEAFF,TGTGCCAGCAGCTACGGGGGGGTCACTGAAGCTTTCTTT
NA,TRBJ2-5,NA,TRBV5-1,CASSWLAEETQYF,TGCGCCAGCAGCTGGTTAGCGGAAGAGACCCAGTACTTC
NA,TRBJ2-3,NA,TRBV12-5,CASGSSGTVTDTQYF,TGTGCTAGTGGTTCCTCCGGCACAGTCACAGATACGCAGTATTTT
NA,TRBJ2-1,NA,TRBV19,CATESAGSIYNEQFF,TGTGCCACGGAATCGGCGGGATCTATCTACAATGAGCAGTTCTTC
NA,TRBJ1-5,TRBD1,TRBV19,CASVSSGTGVGQPQHF,TGTGCCAGTGTTTCCTCCGGGACAGGGGTGGGTCAGCCCCAGCATTTT
NA,TRBJ2-7,NA,TRBV6-5,CASSWERTGTYEQYF,TGTGCCAGCAGTTGGGAGCGGACCGGAACCTACGAGCAGTACTTC
NA,TRBJ1-1,TRBD1,TRBV27,CASSFDSSDRVTEAFF,TGTGCCAGCAGTTTCGATTCGTCGGACAGGGTAACTGAAGCTTTCTTT
NA,TRBJ2-7,NA,TRBV5-5,CASSLAPAGAPYEQYF,TGTGCCAGCAGCTTGGCCCCTGCAGGGGCCCCGTACGAGCAGTACTTC
NA,TRBJ2-7,NA,TRBV5-5,CASSRDFSYEQYF,TGTGCCAGCAGCAGGGACTTCTCCTACGAGCAGTACTTC
NA,TRBJ2-5,TRBD1,TRBV7-2,CASRNSDRGHQETQYF,TGTGCCAGCAGGAACTCGGACAGGGGGCACCAAGAGACCCAGTACTTC
NA,TRBJ2-1,NA,TRBV2,CANLGVLYNEQFF,TGTGCCAACCTGGGCGTCTTATACAATGAGCAGTTCTTC
NA,TRBJ1-1,TRBD1,TRBV5-6,CASSYRTGTVMNTEAFF,TGTGCCAGCAGCTACAGGACAGGGACGGTCATGAACACTGAAGCTTTCTTT
NA,TRBJ2-1,TRBD2,TRBV7-2,CASSLGEGSYNEQFF,TGTGCCAGCAGCTTAGGGGAGGGCAGCTACAATGAGCAGTTCTTC
NA,TRBJ1-3,NA,TRBV7-7,CASSAVGADTIYF,TGTGCCAGCAGCGCAGTGGGAGCCGACACCATATATTTT
NA,TRBJ2-7,NA,TRBV5-1,CASSLGSNSYEQYF,TGCGCCAGCAGCTTGGGGTCGAACTCCTACGAGCAGTACTTC
NA,TRBJ2-3,NA,TRBV27,CASSLWTSTDTQYF,TGTGCCAGCAGTTTATGGACTAGCACAGATACGCAGTATTTT
NA,TRBJ1-1,NA,TRBV18,CASSPSGRTEAFF,TGTGCCAGCTCACCCTCGGGTCGGACTGAAGCTTTCTTT
NA,TRBJ2-7,NA,TRBV18,CASSPRGGNIYEQYF,TGTGCCAGCTCACCCCGTGGTGGCAACATCTACGAGCAGTACTTC
NA,TRBJ2-7,NA,TRBV9,CASSRTGTRGSEQYF,TGTGCCAGCAGCCGTACGGGGACTCGGGGTAGCGAGCAGTACTTC
NA,TRBJ2-3,NA,TRBV29-1,CSVVGGSTGDTQYF,TGCAGCGTTGTTGGCGGTAGTACAGGAGATACGCAGTATTTT
NA,TRBJ2-5,NA,TRBV18,CASSPPGETQYF,TGTGCCAGCTCACCACCGGGCGAGACCCAGTACTTC
NA,TRBJ1-1,TRBD1,TRBV9,CASSVLTGAGEAFF,TGTGCCAGCAGCGTATTGACAGGGGCCGGCGAAGCTTTCTTT
NA,TRBJ1-4,NA,TRBV28,CASSGPGWEKLFF,TGTGCCAGCAGTGGGCCAGGGTGGGAAAAACTGTTTTTT
NA,TRBJ1-6,TRBD1,TRBV7-8,CASSRTGDSPLHF,TGTGCCAGCAGCCGGACAGGGGATTCACCCCTCCACTTT
NA,TRBJ1-5,TRBD1,TRBV27,CASRSFGTEDYSNQPQHF,TGTGCCAGCAGATCTTTCGGGACAGAAGATTATAGCAATCAGCCCCAGCATTTT
NA,TRBJ2-7,TRBD2,TRBV30,CAWTTSGRDREQYF,TGTGCCTGGACGACTAGCGGGAGGGATCGGGAGCAGTACTTC
NA,TRBJ2-7,TRBD1,TRBV27,CASSRDRRRAEQYF,TGTGCCAGCAGTAGGGACAGGCGGCGGGCCGAGCAGTACTTC
NA,TRBJ1-2,NA,TRBV19,CASSTAANRGYGYTF,TGTGCCAGTAGTACGGCGGCAAACCGGGGCTATGGCTACACCTTC
once,TRBJ1-1,NA,TRBV10-3,CAIRALGDTEAFF,TGTGCCATCCGAGCCCTCGGAGACACTGAAGCTTTCTTT
NA,TRBJ2-5,TRBD1,TRBV2,CASSEEVGQPTEQYF,TGTGCCAGCAGTGAAGAGGTGGGACAGCCCACGGAGCAGTACTTC
NA,TRBJ2-7,TRBD2,TRBV7-9,CASSPSTGLESSEQYF,TGTGCCAGCAGCCCCTCCACGGGACTAGAATCCAGCGAGCAGTACTTC